The 26 T cell receptor beta chains in this list originate from one sample, sequenced in a study of read filtering for tumor transcriptome and immune sequencing (dated by TCRdb to the early 2020s). Sequenced using an Illumina HiSeq 4000. TCR libraries were constructed from about 400 ng RNA using the Immunoverse kit, and molecular barcoded adaptors covering alpha/delta and beta/gamma chains were employed. TCRdb applied fastp at Q25 and MiXCR to the public reads, then kept only in-frame beta chains. Entries that share a CDR3 protein sequence are merged under the most common genes and DNA. The sample yields 130,000 or so distinct CDR3 sequences; about 13% were counted once. The top ten constitute 8% to 9% of the sample. The sample was a population of CD138-negative cells sorted from bone marrow. The cell subset or site label of this sample denotes: bone marrow mononuclear cells depleted of CD138+ plasma/myeloma cells by negative magnetic selection. Receptors were obtained from a donor aged 40 or older with multiple myeloma.

Details on this clonotype: A read error may be the cause here, since a much bigger clone is one base away. This rearrangement joins TRBV7-9 to TRBJ1-1, with D tentatively TRBD1 (5 bases). CDR1 is SEHNR and CDR2 is FQNEAQ in the germline V gene (reference sequence). The CDR3 is 15 residues long. The DNA of the CDR3 is TGTGCCAGCAGCCCCGCCGTAGGGGCGAACACTGGAGCTTTCTTT. It specifies CASSPAVGANTGAFF.

A remark on this clonotype: This may stem from a read error, because a much larger clone lies one nucleotide away. This chain joins TRBV19 and TRBJ2-6; no reliable D call. The germline V gene encodes CDR1 LNHDA and CDR2 SQIVND (reference sequence). The V gene lost 8 bases and the J gene lost 2 bases, with 10 bases spanning the gap. The CDR3 extends over 14 amino acids. CDR3 region: CASGRHPGANVLTF. Here the CDR3 DNA reads TGTGCCAGTGGACGCCACCCTGGGGCCAACGTCCTGACTTTC. The full variable domain, its missing parts supplied by reference TRBV19 and TRBJ2-6, is DGGITQSPKYLFRKEGQNVTLSCEQNLNHDAMYWYRQDPGQGLRLIYYSQIVNDFQKGDIAEGYSVSREKKESFPLTVTSAQKNPTAFYLCASGRHPGANVLTFGAGSRLTVL.

Points on this clonotype: A read error may explain this, as a much larger clone is one base away. Since no conserved phenylalanine or tryptophan closes the CDR3, a read error is the likely cause. The chain is built from TRBV6-2 or TRBV6-3 and TRBJ2-1, with TRBD2 as a possible D gene (6 bases). The ends were cut back, 2 bases at V and 9 bases at J, with 11 bases in the middle. The CDR3 is 13 amino acids. Germline values: CDR1 MNHEY, CDR2 SVGEGT. CDR3 residues: CASSYLVGGEQFS. The CDR3 DNA sequence: TGTGCCAGCAGTTACCTTGTCGGGGGTGAGCAGTTCTCC.

Concerning this clonotype itself: A much more abundant neighbour one base away suggests this may be a read error. The chain carries TRBV7-9 and TRBJ2-3, with no clear D. Germline-derived CDR1 and CDR2 are SEHNR and FQNEAQ (reference sequence). The CDR3 spans 12 residues. The V and J ends lost 5 bases and 6 bases respectively, with 9 bases between them. CDR3 loop: CASSILTDTQYF. The CDR3 nucleotides read TGTGCCAGCAGCATATTAACCGATACGCAGTATTTT.

This clonotype was detected ten times or more. The gene calls are TRBV5-1 and TRBJ2-6, with D uncertain. This CDR3 spans 19 amino acids. Trimming removed 1 base from V and 4 bases from J, with 21 bases in between. Germline CDR1 SGHRS, CDR2 YFSETQ. The CDR3, as DNA: TGCGCCAGCAGCTTGCCCGAGGAAGAGATCCTGGACGGGGCCAACGTCCTGACTTTC. It is translated as CASSLPEEEILDGANVLTF.

At least ten counts were recorded for this clonotype. This sequence joins TRBV7-2 and TRBJ2-1; a possible D gene is TRBD2 (6 bases). The CDR3 is 19 amino acids. CDR1 SGHTA and CDR2 FQGNSA come from the germline V gene. With 1 base removed from V and 0 bases from J, the gap between germline ends came to 19 bases. The DNA for the CDR3 is TGTGCCAGCAGCTTAGTTGGGACGGGAGAGCCAAGCTCCTACAATGAGCAGTTCTTC. Amino acids: CASSLVGTGEPSSYNEQFF.

This clonotype was seen many times. The V and J genes are TRBV29-1 and TRBJ2-1, with D perhaps matching TRBD2 (6 bases). Between the trimmed V and J ends, which lost 6 bases and 4 bases, there was a span of 19 bases. The CDR3 is made up of 15 amino acids. The germline gives CDR1 SQVTM, CDR2 ANQGSEA. The CDR3: CSVPRLSGVYNEQFF. The CDR3 nucleotides read TGCAGCGTCCCAAGGCTATCGGGGGTTTACAATGAGCAGTTCTTC.

On this clonotype: The CDR3 does not close with the conserved phenylalanine or tryptophan, likely indicating a read error. The chain joins TRBV30 to TRBJ2-5; a weak D match, TRBD1 (6 bases). Germline CDR1 GTSNPN, CDR2 SVGIG (reference sequence). Trimming took off 2 bases at V and 5 bases at J, with 12 bases between the two ends. The CDR3 consists of 13 residues. DNA for the CDR3: TGTGCCTGGAGTAGGGGGTCGAGGGAGACCCAGTACTCC. This sequence encodes CAWSRGSRETQYS.

This clonotype was detected many times. This chain links TRBV6-2 or TRBV6-3 with TRBJ1-5; D uncertain. Germline values: CDR1 MNHEY, CDR2 SVGEGT. CDR3 length equals 13 residues. Deletions cut 7 bases from V and 0 bases from J, with 7 bases between. The CDR3 region is CASNVYSNQPQHF. The CDR3 coding sequence is TGTGCCAGCAACGTTTATAGCAATCAGCCCCAGCATTTT.

This clonotype occurred many times. V and J are TRBV6-5 and TRBJ1-5, with TRBD1 as a possible D gene (5 bases). With 0 bases removed from V and 0 bases from J, the gap between germline ends came to 9 bases. CDR1 and CDR2 (germline): MNHEY, SVGAGI. The CDR3 has 16 residues. CDR3 sequence (DNA): TGTGCCAGCAGTTACTCCTACAGGACTAGCAATCAGCCCCAGCATTTT. Translated, it gives CASSYSYRTSNQPQHF.

This clonotype came up many times. The chain is built from TRBV20-1 and TRBJ2-3; D gene ambiguous. This CDR3 spans 14 amino acids. V was cut by 4 bases and J by 4 bases, with 15 bases left in between. Per the germline V gene, CDR1 is DFQATT and CDR2 is SNEGSKA (reference sequence). The CDR3 region has the DNA TGCAGTGCTACCCTAGGTGCGATCCCAGATACGCAGTATTTT. It is translated as CSATLGAIPDTQYF.

At least ten counts were recorded for this clonotype. The chain has TRBV4-3 and TRBJ1-1, with D hard to call. This CDR3 is 15 amino acids long. V was cut by 4 bases and J by 3 bases, with 15 bases left in between. Germline V gene lookup returns CDR1 LGHNA and CDR2 YSLEER. The CDR3: CASSRRVGRDTEAFF. In nucleotides, the CDR3 is TGCGCCAGCAGCCGCCGGGTTGGCCGGGACACTGAAGCTTTCTTT.

This clonotype occurred many times. This chain links TRBV6-2 or TRBV6-3 with TRBJ2-6; D is unresolved. Germline loops: CDR1 MNHEY, CDR2 SVGEGT. CDR3 length: 13 residues. Trimming removed 10 bases at V and 4 bases at J, with 11 bases between. CDR3 nucleotide sequence: TGTGCCACCAACTCTCTGGGGGCCAACGTCCTGACTTTC. This gives the protein CATNSLGANVLTF.

Remarks on this clonotype: A clone one base away is much larger, so this may be a read error. This rearrangement joins TRBV7-2 to TRBJ2-2; 11 nucleotides agree with TRBD1. Germline V gene sequence: CDR1 SGHTA, CDR2 FQGNSA. This CDR3 has 15 residues. V was clipped by 5 bases and J by 10 bases; unmatched bases: 9. CDR3 sequence: CASSAGTGGLMELFF. CDR3 nucleotides: TGTGCCAGCAGCGCCGGGACAGGGGGTTTGATGGAGCTGTTTTTT. The full variable domain, in which reference TRBV7-2 and TRBJ2-2 provide the parts outside the CDR3, is GAGVSQSPSNKVTEKGKDVELRCDPISGHTALYWYRQSLGQGLEFLIYFQGNSAPDKSGLPSDRFSAERTGGSVSTLTIQRTQQEDSAVYLCASSAGTGGLMELFFGEGSRLTVL.

Ten or more counts support this clonotype. The chain joins TRBV30 to TRBJ1-5; D is unresolved. This CDR3 region has 15 residues. V was cut by 2 bases and J by 1 base, with 12 bases left in between. CDR1 is GTSNPN, CDR2 SVGIG, per germline (reference sequence). The CDR3 protein is CAWSRPGPSNQPQHF. Written as DNA, the CDR3 is TGTGCCTGGAGTCGGCCTGGTCCCAGCAATCAGCCCCAGCATTTT. The entire variable domain, with the rest obtained from reference TRBV30 and TRBJ1-5, is as follows: SQTIHQWPATLVQPVGSPLSLECTVEGTSNPNLYWYRQAAGRGLQLLFYSVGIGQISSEVPQNLSASRPQDRQFILSSKKLLLSDSGFYLCAWSRPGPSNQPQHFGDGTRLSIL.

Points on this clonotype: The conserved closing phenylalanine or tryptophan is absent in this CDR3, likely reflecting a read error. This chain's CDR3 is CASSLEGLAGNEQFS. The DNA for the CDR3 is TGTGCCAGCAGCTTAGAAGGACTAGCAGGCAATGAGCAGTTCTCC. J is TRBJ2-1 and V is TRBV7-9; 8 bases agree with TRBD2. This CDR3 is 15 amino acids long. Germline V gene data show CDR1 as SEHNR and CDR2 as FQNEAQ (reference sequence). Trimming took 1 base from V and 6 from J; bases not matched to a gene: 5.

This clonotype was counted at least ten times. The rearrangement links TRBV5-1 to TRBJ2-1; no reliable D call. The V gene's germline CDR1 is SGHRS and CDR2 YFSETQ. There are 11 residues in the CDR3. V was trimmed by 2 bases and J by 11 bases, leaving 8 bases between them. Here the CDR3 DNA reads TGCGCCAGCAGCTTTGGGAATCAGCAGTTCTTC. Encoded protein: CASSFGNQQFF.

This clonotype was recorded many times. The J gene is TRBJ2-6, the V gene TRBV19; D may be TRBD1 (6 bases). Per germline, CDR1 LNHDA and CDR2 SQIVND (reference sequence). V gave up 8 bases and J gave up 1 base, with 15 bases separating them. CDR3 length: 16 amino acids. Here the CDR3 reads CASFQGPRSGANVLTF. The CDR3 DNA sequence: TGTGCCAGTTTTCAGGGGCCCCGTTCTGGGGCCAACGTCCTGACTTTC.

The table lists this clonotype with many counts. The V gene is TRBV7-2, the J gene TRBJ2-7; TRBD2 agrees at 9 bases. V was clipped by 5 bases and J by 1 base; unmatched bases: 18. This CDR3 is built from 19 residues. Germline V gene data show CDR1 as SGHTA and CDR2 as FQGNSA. Here the CDR3 DNA reads TGTGCCAGCAGCCCCCAGGGCGCGGGAGGGCCCTTAGGTTCCTACGAGCAGTACTTC. Its translation is CASSPQGAGGPLGSYEQYF. The variable domain in full, with the rest retrieved from reference TRBV7-2 and TRBJ2-7, is GAGVSQSPSNKVTEKGKDVELRCDPISGHTALYWYRQSLGQGLEFLIYFQGNSAPDKSGLPSDRFSAERTGGSVSTLTIQRTQQEDSAVYLCASSPQGAGGPLGSYEQYFGPGTRLTVT.

The sample holds many counts of this clonotype. The chain carries TRBV13 and TRBJ2-1; 11 bases line up with TRBD2. After removal of 4 bases from V and 11 bases from J, the junction contained 7 bases not matched to a gene. The CDR3 length is 14 residues. Germline V lookup: CDR1 PRHDT, CDR2 FYEKMQ (reference sequence). CDR3 nucleotide sequence: TGTGCCAGCAGCTCACTCCGACTAGCGGGACAGCAGTTCTTC. It encodes CASSSLRLAGQQFF.

This clonotype was seen repeatedly, ten times or more. The CDR3, as DNA: TGTGCCAGCAACCCGCGGTCGGGATTTAGCAATCAGCCCCAGCATTTT. Its protein product is CASNPRSGFSNQPQHF. This sequence joins TRBV27 and TRBJ1-5, with D unclear. The V gene's germline CDR1 is MNHEY and CDR2 SMNVEV (reference sequence). V lost 7 bases and J lost 0, with 16 bases in between. The CDR3 sequence is 16 residues long.

This clonotype appeared many times. CDR3: CASSYPPGLAFLDTQYF. The CDR3 DNA follows: TGTGCCAGCAGCTACCCGCCGGGACTAGCTTTTCTAGATACGCAGTATTTT. V and J are TRBV7-6 and TRBJ2-3; 9 bases map to TRBD2. V trimming: 4 bases; J trimming: 5 bases; junction bases outside the gene matches: 13. Germline V gives CDR1 SGHVS, CDR2 FNYEAQ. This CDR3 has 17 amino acids.

This clonotype was seen many times. This chain joins TRBV7-8 and TRBJ2-1, with no clear D. Deletions cut 5 bases from V and 0 bases from J, with 8 bases between. Germline V gives CDR1 SGHVS, CDR2 FQNEAQ. The CDR3 runs 14 residues. The CDR3 nucleotides read TGTGCCAGCAGCAGGTGGAGCTCCTACAATGAGCAGTTCTTC. Residues: CASSRWSSYNEQFF. The whole variable domain, remainder taken from reference TRBV7-8 and TRBJ2-1, is GAGVSQSPRYKVAKRGQDVALRCDPISGHVSLFWYQQALGQGPEFLTYFQNEAQLDKSGLPSDRFFAERPEGSVSTLKIQRTQQEDSAVYLCASSRWSSYNEQFFGPGTRLTVL.

In its sample, this clonotype was seen many times. V usage is TRBV5-4 and J usage is TRBJ2-3; 9 bases line up with TRBD2. V trimming: 4 bases; J trimming: 0 bases; junction bases outside the gene matches: 6. The CDR3 length is 16 residues. Germline assignment: CDR1 SGHNT and CDR2 YYREEE (reference sequence). The CDR3 coding sequence is TGTGCCAGCAGCCCGGACGCGGGAGGGAGCACAGATACGCAGTATTTT. Translated, it gives CASSPDAGGSTDTQYF.

In this sample, this clonotype turned up many times. The chain links TRBV2 to TRBJ2-1, with D unclear. The CDR3 is made up of 12 amino acids. Germline CDR1 SNHLY, CDR2 FYNNEI. V shed 3 bases and J shed 11 bases, with 11 bases lying between them. The CDR3 DNA reads as TGTGCCAGCAGTGATTGGGGAAAGAAGCAGTTCTTC. Translation: CASSDWGKKQFF.

The table lists this clonotype with many counts. CDR3 region: CASSPKVPGQGAYEQYF. The CDR3 nucleotides read TGCGCCAGCAGCCCAAAGGTTCCGGGACAGGGAGCCTACGAGCAGTACTTC. The chain combines TRBV5-1 with TRBJ2-7, with 9 nucleotides matching TRBD1. The CDR3 sequence is 17 residues long. Germline-derived CDR1 and CDR2 are SGHRS and YFSETQ. With 4 bases clipped from V and 2 bases from J, the junction kept 13 bases outside the gene matches.